Listed below are T cell receptor beta chains from one sample, sequenced in a study of beta chain features in type 1 diabetes. TCRdb keeps only in-frame clones here, not all; method: immunoSEQ multiplex PCR. The sample includes 350,000 to 450,000 clones, about 14% seen only once; the top ten take roughly 0.019%. The material sequenced was naive CD4+ T cells from blood. All receptors come from a woman between 18 and 30 years old in good health. Each CDR3 is given with its conserved first and last residue. The D gene is left open where the match is weak. A clone size is listed for some rows: how often the clone was seen (once, few, many), or a class if it is expanded.

d_gene,v_gene,abundance,j_gene,len,CDR3aa,CDR3nt
-,TRBV2,-,TRBJ2-1,16,CASSEGVRSSYNEQFF,TGTGCCAGCAGTGAAGGAGTGAGAAGCTCCTACAATGAGCAGTTCTTC
-,TRBV5-1,few,TRBJ2-7,14,CASSSGTRSYEQYF,TGCGCCAGCAGCTCCGGGACACGCTCCTACGAGCAGTACTTC
-,TRBV19,few,TRBJ2-1,14,CASREGASPNEQFF,TGTGCCAGTAGGGAGGGGGCCTCCCCCAATGAGCAGTTCTTC
-,TRBV19,-,TRBJ2-5,14,CASSMTARQETQYF,TGTGCCAGTAGTATGACAGCCAGACAAGAGACCCAGTACTTC
TRBD2,TRBV4-2,-,TRBJ2-5,19,CASSQAHYLAGGLQETQYF,TGTGCCAGCAGCCAGGCCCACTATCTAGCGGGAGGGCTCCAAGAGACCCAGTACTTC
-,TRBV18,-,TRBJ2-6,15,CASSPQAGWANVLTF,TGTGCCAGCTCACCCCAGGCGGGCTGGGCCAACGTCCTGACTTTC
TRBD2,TRBV4-1,-,TRBJ2-5,16,CASSQERAGPPETQYF,TGCGCCAGCAGCCAAGAGCGAGCGGGGCCCCCAGAGACCCAGTACTTC
-,TRBV28,-,TRBJ1-2,11,CATLADYGYTF,TGTGCCACCCTGGCCGACTATGGCTACACCTTC
-,TRBV6-1,once,TRBJ1-1,13,CASSEAAQGLAFF,TGTGCCAGCAGTGAAGCGGCGCAGGGGCTGGCTTTCTTT
TRBD2,TRBV14,few,TRBJ2-1,18,CASSQDHRIGTGGNEQFF,TGTGCCAGCAGCCAAGATCACAGAATAGGGACGGGAGGTAATGAGCAGTTCTTC
-,TRBV6-1,-,TRBJ2-5,11,CASSPRETQYF,TGTGCCAGCAGTCCCCGAGAGACCCAGTACTTC
-,TRBV6-5,-,TRBJ1-5,13,CASMGANNQPQHF,TGTGCCAGCATGGGGGCGAACAATCAGCCCCAGCATTTT